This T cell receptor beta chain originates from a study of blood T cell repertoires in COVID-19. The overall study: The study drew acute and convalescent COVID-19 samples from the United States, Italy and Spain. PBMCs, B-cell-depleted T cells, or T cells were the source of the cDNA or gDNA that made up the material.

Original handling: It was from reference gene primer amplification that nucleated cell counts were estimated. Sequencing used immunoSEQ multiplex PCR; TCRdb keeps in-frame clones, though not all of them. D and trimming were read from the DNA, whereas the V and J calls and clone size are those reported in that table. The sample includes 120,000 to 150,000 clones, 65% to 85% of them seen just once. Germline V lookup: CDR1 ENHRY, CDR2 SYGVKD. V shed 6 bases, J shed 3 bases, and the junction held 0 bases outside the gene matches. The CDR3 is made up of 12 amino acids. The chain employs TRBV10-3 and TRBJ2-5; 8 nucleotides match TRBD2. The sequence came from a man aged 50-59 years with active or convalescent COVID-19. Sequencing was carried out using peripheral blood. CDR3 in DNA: TGTGCCATCAGAGCGGGAGAAGAGACCCAGTACTTC. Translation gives CAIRAGEETQYF.